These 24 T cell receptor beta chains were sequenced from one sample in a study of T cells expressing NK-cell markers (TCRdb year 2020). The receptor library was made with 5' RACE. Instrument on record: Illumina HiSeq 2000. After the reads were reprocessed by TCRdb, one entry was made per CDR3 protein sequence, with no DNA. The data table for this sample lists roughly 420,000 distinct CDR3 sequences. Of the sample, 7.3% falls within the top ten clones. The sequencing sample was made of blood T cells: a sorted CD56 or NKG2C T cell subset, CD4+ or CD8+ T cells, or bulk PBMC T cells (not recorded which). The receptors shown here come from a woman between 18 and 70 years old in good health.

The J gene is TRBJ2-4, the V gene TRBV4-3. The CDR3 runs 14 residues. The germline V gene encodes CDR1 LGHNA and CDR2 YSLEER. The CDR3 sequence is CASSQDAWQDIQYF.

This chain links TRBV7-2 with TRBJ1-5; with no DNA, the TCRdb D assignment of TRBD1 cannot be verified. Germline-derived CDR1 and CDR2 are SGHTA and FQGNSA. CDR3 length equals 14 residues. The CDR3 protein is CASSWVDINQPQHF.

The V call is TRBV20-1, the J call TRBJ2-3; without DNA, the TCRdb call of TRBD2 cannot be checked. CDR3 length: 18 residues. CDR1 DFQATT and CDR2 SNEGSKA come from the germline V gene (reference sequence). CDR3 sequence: CSARDGVAGGPSTDTQYF.

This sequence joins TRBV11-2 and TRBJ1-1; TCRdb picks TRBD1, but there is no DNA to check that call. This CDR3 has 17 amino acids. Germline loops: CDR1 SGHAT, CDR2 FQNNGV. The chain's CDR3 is CASSFPSGGASDTEAFF.

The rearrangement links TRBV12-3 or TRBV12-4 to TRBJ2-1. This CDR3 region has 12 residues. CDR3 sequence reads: CASRDLYNEQFF.

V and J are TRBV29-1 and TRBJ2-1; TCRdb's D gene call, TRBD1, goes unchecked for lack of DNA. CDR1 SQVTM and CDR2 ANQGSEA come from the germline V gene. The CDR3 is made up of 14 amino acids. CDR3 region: CSVGGVRSYNEQFF.

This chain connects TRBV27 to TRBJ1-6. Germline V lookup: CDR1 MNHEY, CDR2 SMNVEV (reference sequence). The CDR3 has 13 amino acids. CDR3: CASSLYPNSPLHF.

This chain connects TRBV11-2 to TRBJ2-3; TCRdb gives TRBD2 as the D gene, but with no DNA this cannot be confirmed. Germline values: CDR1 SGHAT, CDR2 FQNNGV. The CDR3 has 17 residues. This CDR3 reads CASSPRTSGRPGDTQYF.

This chain's CDR3 is CASSLTVYYEQYF. This chain joins TRBV28 and TRBJ2-7; TCRdb returns TRBD1, unconfirmable since there is no DNA. CDR1 is MDHEN and CDR2 is SYDVKM in the germline V gene. This CDR3 contains 13 residues.

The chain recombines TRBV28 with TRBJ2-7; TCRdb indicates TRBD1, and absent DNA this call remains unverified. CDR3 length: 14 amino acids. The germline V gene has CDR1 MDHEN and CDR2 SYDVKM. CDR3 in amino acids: CASSLTGKPYEQYF. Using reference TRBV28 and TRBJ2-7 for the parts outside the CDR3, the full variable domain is DVKVTQSSRYLVKRTGEKVFLECVQDMDHENMFWYRQDPGLGLRLIYFSYDVKMKEKGDIPEGYSVSREKKERFSLILESASTNQTSMYLCASSLTGKPYEQYFGPGTRLTVT.

The CDR3 region is CSARDPRGGHTDTQYF. This chain links TRBV20-1 with TRBJ2-3; TCRdb names TRBD1, which stays unverified in the absence of DNA. Germline assignment: CDR1 DFQATT and CDR2 SNEGSKA (reference sequence). The length of the CDR3 is 16 residues.

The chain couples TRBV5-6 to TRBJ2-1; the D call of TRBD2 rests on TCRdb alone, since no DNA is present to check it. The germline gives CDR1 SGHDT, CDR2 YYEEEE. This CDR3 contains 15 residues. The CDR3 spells CASSFWTSGDNEQFF.

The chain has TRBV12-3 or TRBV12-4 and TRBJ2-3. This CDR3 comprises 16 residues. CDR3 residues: CASSFLTARSTDTQYF.

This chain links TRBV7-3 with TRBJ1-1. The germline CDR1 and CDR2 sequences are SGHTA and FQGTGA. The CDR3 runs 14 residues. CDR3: CASSSGPGRIEAFF.

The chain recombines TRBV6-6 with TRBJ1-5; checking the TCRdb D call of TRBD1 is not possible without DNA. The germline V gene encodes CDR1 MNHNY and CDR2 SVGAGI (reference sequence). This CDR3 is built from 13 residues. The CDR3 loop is CAGTRDSNQPQHF.

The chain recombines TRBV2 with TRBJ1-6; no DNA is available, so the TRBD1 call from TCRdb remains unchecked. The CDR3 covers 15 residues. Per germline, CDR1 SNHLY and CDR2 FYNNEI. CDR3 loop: CASSGTGLRESPLHF.

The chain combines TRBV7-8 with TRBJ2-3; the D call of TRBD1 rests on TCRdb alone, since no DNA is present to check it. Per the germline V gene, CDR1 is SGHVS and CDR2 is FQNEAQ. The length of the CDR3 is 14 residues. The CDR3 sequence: CASSWPGTTDTQYF.

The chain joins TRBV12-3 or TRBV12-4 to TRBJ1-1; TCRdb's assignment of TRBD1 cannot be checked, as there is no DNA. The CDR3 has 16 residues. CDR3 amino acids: CASSPGRGSMNTEAFF.

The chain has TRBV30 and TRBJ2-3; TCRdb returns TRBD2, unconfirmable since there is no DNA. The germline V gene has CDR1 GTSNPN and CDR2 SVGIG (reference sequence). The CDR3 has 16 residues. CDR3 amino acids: CAWSRLAGGNTDTQYF.

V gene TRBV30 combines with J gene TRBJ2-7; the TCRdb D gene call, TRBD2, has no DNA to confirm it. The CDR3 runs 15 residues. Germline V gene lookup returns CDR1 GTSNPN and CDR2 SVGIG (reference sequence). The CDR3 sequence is CAWSALAGGIDEQYF.

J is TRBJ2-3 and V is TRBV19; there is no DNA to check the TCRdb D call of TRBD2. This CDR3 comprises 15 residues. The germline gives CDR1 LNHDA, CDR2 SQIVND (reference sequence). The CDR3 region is CASSIRTSGTDTQYF.

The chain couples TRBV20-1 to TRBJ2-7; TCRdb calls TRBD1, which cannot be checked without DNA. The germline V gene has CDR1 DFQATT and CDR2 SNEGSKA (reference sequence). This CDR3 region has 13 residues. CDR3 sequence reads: CSARTGTYYEQYF.

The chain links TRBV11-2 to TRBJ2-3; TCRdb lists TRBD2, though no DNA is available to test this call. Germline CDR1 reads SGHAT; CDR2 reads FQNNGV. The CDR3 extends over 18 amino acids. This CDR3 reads CASRPGLAGGPHTDTQYF.

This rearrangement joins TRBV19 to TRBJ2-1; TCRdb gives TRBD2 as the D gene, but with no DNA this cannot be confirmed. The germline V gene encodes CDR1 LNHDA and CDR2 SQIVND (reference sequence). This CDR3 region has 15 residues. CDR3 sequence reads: CASSLSGNTYNEQFF.